A selection of T cell receptor beta chains follows, all from one sample in a study of T-cell memory formation after mild COVID-19. TCRdb independently ran MiXCR on the 5' RACE reads; one entry per CDR3 protein. The sample consists of approximately 54,000 distinct CDR3 sequences, around 10% of them appearing once. The sample comprised PBMCs or a T cell subset sorted from them (not recorded which). These receptors all come from a man between 18 and 35 years old who had mild COVID-19 (a few samples of this study predate the infection). Cell type and time point are not known. Each CDR3 is given with its conserved first and last residue. Each record gives: J gene, clone size, V gene, D gene, CDR3 protein, CDR3 DNA. D genes are given only for firm matches. Only part of the rows carry a size: once, few, many, or a class if the clone is expanded.

TRBJ1-5 few TRBV6-1 . CASSERRLNQPQHF TGTGCCAGCAGTGAGAGGAGGTTAAATCAGCCCCAGCATTTT
TRBJ1-1 . TRBV5-6 . CASSPVGNTEAFF TGTGCCAGCAGCCCGGTGGGGAACACTGAAGCTTTCTTT
TRBJ1-4 . TRBV5-1 . CASTGSGDREKLFF TGCGCCAGCACGGGTTCGGGGGACCGTGAAAAACTGTTTTTT
TRBJ1-2 few TRBV7-9 . CASSLVRNGYTF TGTGCCAGCAGCTTAGTAAGGAATGGCTACACCTTC
TRBJ1-2 . TRBV6-2/TRBV6-3 . CASSYSDYGYTF TGTGCCAGCAGTTACTCTGACTATGGCTACACCTTC
TRBJ2-3 few TRBV12-3/TRBV12-4 . CASKEVNTQYF TGTGCCAGCAAGGAGGTAAATACGCAGTATTTT
TRBJ1-5 few TRBV6-2/TRBV6-3 . CASSYPPREGGNQPQHF TGTGCCAGCAGTTACCCGCCTCGGGAGGGAGGGAATCAGCCCCAGCATTTT
TRBJ1-5 . TRBV2 . CASSLMGLGGSNQPQHF TGTGCCAGCAGTCTCATGGGGTTGGGGGGTAGCAATCAGCCCCAGCATTTT
TRBJ2-1 . TRBV12-3/TRBV12-4 TRBD2 CASSYTSGVAGQFF TGTGCCAGCAGTTATACTAGCGGGGTGGCAGGGCAGTTCTTC
TRBJ2-1 . TRBV7-2 TRBD2 CASSNLAGGHNEQFF TGTGCCAGCAGCAATCTAGCGGGGGGGCACAATGAGCAGTTCTTC
TRBJ1-6 few TRBV7-2 . CASSLANVRNSPLHF TGTGCCAGCAGCTTAGCGAATGTCAGGAATTCACCCCTCCACTTT
TRBJ1-1 few TRBV4-1 . CASSQGLLNTEAFF TGCGCCAGCAGCCAGGGATTATTGAACACTGAAGCTTTCTTT
TRBJ2-7 many TRBV4-1 . CASSQVPGYYEQYF TGCGCCAGCAGCCAAGTACCGGGATACTACGAGCAGTACTTC
TRBJ2-7 many TRBV7-3 TRBD2 CASSLWTSGSYEQYF TGTGCCAGCAGCTTATGGACTAGCGGATCCTACGAGCAGTACTTC
TRBJ1-5 once TRBV6-5 . CASSYGINQPQHF TGTGCCAGCAGTTACGGGATCAATCAGCCCCAGCATTTT
TRBJ2-2 . TRBV4-3 . CASSQGKAVRNTGELFF TGCGCCAGCAGCCAAGGGAAAGCAGTAAGAAACACCGGGGAGCTGTTTTTT
TRBJ2-5 . TRBV20-1 . CSARDQQETQYF TGCAGTGCTAGAGATCAGCAAGAGACCCAGTACTTC
TRBJ1-3 . TRBV4-2 . CASSQGVTRASGNTIYF TGTGCCAGCAGCCAAGGAGTCACCAGGGCCTCTGGAAACACCATATATTTT